This TCR beta chain was recovered during a study of vaccination and CD4 T cells after COVID-19. A remark on this clonotype: The antigen is unknown.

Treatment indicated: roughly nine-day PBMC culture with coronavirus spike peptide pools or control peptides (ViraFEST assay). Peptide pool stimulation in ViraFEST expanded antigen-specific T cells, whose TCRs were then sequenced. Convalescent patients tested SARS-CoV-2 PCR positive from March to December 2020, before Alpha, Beta and Delta emerged. Per the germline V gene, CDR1 is SGDLS and CDR2 is YYNGEE. CDR3 length: 15 residues. The ends were cut back, 2 bases at V and 7 bases at J, with 15 bases in the middle. Once obtained from cultured CD4+ T cells, the DNA was sequenced using the Oncomine TCR Beta short-read assay. TCRdb used MiXCR to reprocess the PCR reads, holding one entry per CDR3 protein. This table has fewer than 14,000 distinct CDR3 sequences, 65% to 80% appearing once.

The source of this sequence is a human donor who had recovered from COVID-19. Sequenced input: CD4+ T cells from blood, cultured in vitro. The chain joins TRBV9 to TRBJ2-2; D may correspond to TRBD1 or TRBD2 (5 bases each). CDR3 sequence: CASSVLGVRGGELFF. In DNA, the CDR3 is TGTGCCAGCAGCGTCCTGGGGGTAAGAGGCGGGGAGCTGTTTTTT.